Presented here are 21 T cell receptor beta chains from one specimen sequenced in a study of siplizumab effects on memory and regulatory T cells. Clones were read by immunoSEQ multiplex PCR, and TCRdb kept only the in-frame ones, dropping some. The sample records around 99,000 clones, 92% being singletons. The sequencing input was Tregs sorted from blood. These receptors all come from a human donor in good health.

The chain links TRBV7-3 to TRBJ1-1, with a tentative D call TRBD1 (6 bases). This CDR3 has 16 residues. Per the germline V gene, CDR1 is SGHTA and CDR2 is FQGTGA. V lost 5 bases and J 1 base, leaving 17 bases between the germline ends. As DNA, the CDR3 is TGTGCCAGCAGCCAAAACGGGGGGCCTGGGAACACTGAAGCTTTCTTT. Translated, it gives CASSQNGGPGNTEAFF.

In DNA form, the CDR3 reads TGTGCCAGCAGCCCAAGGACTAGCGGGAGGGCCAGGAATGAGCAGTTCTTC. This sequence encodes CASSPRTSGRARNEQFF. The chain combines TRBV5-4 with TRBJ2-1, with TRBD2 matching over 15 bases. The germline CDR1 and CDR2 sequences are SGHNT and YYREEE (reference sequence). The CDR3 spans 17 residues. V was clipped by 4 bases and J by 7 bases; unmatched bases: 9.

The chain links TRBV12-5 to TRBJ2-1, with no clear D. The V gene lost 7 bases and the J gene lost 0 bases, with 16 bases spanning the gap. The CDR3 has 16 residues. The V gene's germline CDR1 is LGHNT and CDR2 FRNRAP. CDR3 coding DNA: TGTGCTAGTGCCGCTCCCCCTGCAGGCTCCTACAATGAGCAGTTCTTC. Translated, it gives CASAAPPAGSYNEQFF.

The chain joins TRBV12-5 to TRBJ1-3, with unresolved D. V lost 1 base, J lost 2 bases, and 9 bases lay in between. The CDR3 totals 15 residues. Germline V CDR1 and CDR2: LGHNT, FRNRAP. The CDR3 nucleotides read TGTGCTAGTGGTTTGGCCCTAGTACCTGGAAACACCATATATTTT. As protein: CASGLALVPGNTIYF.

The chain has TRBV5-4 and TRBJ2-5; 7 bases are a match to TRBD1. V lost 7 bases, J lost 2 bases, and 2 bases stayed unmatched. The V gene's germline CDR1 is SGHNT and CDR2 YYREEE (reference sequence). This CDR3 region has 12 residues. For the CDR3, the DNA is TGTGCCAGCGGGACAGCTCAAGAGACCCAGTACTTC. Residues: CASGTAQETQYF.

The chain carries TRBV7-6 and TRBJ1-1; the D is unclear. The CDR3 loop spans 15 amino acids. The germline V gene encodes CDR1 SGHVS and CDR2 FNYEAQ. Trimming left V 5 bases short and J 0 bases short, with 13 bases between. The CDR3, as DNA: TGTGCCAGCAGCGCCACGACGCCAATGAACACTGAAGCTTTCTTT. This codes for CASSATTPMNTEAFF.

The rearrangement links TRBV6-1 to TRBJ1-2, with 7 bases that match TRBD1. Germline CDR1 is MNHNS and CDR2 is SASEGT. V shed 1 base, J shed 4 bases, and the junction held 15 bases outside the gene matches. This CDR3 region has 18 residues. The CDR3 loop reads CASSEVQRGARTGYGYTF. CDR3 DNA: TGTGCCAGCAGTGAAGTACAGAGGGGTGCGAGGACAGGCTATGGCTACACCTTC.

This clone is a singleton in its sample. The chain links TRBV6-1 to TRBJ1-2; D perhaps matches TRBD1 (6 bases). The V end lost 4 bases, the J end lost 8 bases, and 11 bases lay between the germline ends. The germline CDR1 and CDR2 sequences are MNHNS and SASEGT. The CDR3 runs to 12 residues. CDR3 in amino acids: CASSATGFGYTF. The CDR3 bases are TGTGCCAGCAGTGCTACAGGGTTCGGCTACACCTTC.

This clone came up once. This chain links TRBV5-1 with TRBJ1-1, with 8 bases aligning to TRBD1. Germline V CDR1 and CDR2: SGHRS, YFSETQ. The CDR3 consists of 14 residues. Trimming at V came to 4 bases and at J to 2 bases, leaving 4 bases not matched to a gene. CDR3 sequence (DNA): TGCGCCAGCAGCGTTACAGGGGGAAACACTGAAGCTTTCTTT. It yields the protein CASSVTGGNTEAFF.

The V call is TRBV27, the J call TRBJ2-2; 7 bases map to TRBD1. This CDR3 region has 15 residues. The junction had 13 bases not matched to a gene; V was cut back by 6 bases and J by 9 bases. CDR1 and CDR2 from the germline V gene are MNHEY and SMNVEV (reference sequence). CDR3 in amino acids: CASRTGTESPRELFF. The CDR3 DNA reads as TGTGCCAGCAGGACCGGGACAGAAAGCCCCCGGGAGCTGTTTTTT.

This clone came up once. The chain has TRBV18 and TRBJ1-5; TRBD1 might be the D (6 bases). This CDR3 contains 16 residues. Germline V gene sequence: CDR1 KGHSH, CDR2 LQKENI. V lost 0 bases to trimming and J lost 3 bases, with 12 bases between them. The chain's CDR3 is CASSPPSAGVNQPQHF. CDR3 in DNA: TGTGCCAGCTCACCACCATCGGCAGGGGTCAATCAGCCCCAGCATTTT.

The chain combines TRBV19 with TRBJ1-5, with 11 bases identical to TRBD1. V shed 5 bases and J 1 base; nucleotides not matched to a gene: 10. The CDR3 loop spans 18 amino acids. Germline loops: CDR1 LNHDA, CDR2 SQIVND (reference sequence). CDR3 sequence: CASSARLGQGVSNQPQHF. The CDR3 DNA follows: TGTGCCAGTAGTGCCCGGTTGGGACAGGGGGTGAGCAATCAGCCCCAGCATTTT.

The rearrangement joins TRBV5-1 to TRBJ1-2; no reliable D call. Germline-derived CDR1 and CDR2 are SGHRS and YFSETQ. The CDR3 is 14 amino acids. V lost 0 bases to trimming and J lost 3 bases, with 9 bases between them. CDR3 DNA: TGCGCCAGCAGCTTGGCCAGGACTGACTATGGCTACACCTTC. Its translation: CASSLARTDYGYTF.

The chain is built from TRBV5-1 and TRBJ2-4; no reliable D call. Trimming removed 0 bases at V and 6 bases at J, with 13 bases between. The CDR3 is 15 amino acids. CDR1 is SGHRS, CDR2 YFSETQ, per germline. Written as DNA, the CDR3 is TGCGCCAGCAGCTTGGCGAATGATCCAGCAAACATTCAGTACTTC. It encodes CASSLANDPANIQYF.

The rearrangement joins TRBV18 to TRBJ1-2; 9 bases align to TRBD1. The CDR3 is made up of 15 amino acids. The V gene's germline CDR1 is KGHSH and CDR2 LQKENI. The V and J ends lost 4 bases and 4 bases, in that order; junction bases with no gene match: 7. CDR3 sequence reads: CASSRDRGFVYGYTF. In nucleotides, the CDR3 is TGTGCCAGCTCACGAGACAGGGGGTTTGTCTATGGCTACACCTTC.

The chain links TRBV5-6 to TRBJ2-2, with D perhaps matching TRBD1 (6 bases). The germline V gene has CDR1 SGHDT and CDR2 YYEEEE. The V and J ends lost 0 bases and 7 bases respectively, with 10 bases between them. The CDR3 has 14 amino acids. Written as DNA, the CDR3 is TGTGCCAGCAGCTTGGCTGGGGGCGGCGGGGAGCTGTTTTTT. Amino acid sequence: CASSLAGGGGELFF.

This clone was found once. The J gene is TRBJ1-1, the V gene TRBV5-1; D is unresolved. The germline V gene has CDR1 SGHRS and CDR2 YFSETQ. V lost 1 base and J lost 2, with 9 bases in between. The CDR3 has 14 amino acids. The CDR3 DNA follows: TGCGCCAGCAGCTTGTTGCCAGGAAACACTGAAGCTTTCTTT. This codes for CASSLLPGNTEAFF.

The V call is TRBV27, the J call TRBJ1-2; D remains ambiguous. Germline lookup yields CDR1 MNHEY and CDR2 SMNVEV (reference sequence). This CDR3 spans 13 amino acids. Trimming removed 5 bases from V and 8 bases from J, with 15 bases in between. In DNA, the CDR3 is TGTGCCAGCAGTCCTGGGGAGGCGCGGGGCTACACCTTC. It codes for CASSPGEARGYTF.

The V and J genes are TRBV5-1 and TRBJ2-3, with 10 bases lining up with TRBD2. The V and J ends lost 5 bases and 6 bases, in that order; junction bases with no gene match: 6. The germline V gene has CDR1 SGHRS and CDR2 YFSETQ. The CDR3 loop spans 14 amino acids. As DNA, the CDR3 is TGCGCCAGCAGGCTAGCGGGAGAATTGGATACGCAGTATTTT. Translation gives CASRLAGELDTQYF.

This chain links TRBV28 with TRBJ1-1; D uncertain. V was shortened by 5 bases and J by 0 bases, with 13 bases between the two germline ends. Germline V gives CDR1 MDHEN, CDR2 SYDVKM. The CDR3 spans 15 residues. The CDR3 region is CASSRYSPMNTEAFF. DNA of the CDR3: TGTGCCAGCAGTCGGTATAGCCCCATGAACACTGAAGCTTTCTTT.

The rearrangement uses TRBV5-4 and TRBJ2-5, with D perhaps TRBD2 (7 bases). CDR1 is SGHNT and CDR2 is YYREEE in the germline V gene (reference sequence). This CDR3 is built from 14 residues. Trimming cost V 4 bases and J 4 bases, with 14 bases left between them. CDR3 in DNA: TGTGCCAGCAGCGGCGGGGGCTCTGGAGAGACCCAGTACTTC. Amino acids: CASSGGGSGETQYF.